What follows are 30 T cell receptor beta chains derived from one specimen sequenced in a study of T cell responses to AZD1222 COVID-19 vaccine. Using immunoSEQ multiplex PCR, the repertoire was profiled, and TCRdb retains in-frame clones only, with some absent. The repertoire holds 100,000 to 110,000 clones, with about 88% as singletons. The source material was peripheral blood, sampled on day 0 of AZD1222 vaccination. The receptors here all came from an adult in good health.

J is TRBJ2-7 and V is TRBV11-2, with 14 bases lining up with TRBD2. The CDR3 contains 16 residues. V dropped 5 bases and J dropped 4; count of bases not matched to a gene: 7. Germline loops: CDR1 SGHAT, CDR2 FQNNGV. The CDR3 protein is CASSGGTSGRGYEQYF. Written as DNA, the CDR3 is TGTGCCAGCAGCGGGGGGACTAGCGGGAGAGGTTACGAGCAGTACTTC.

This chain connects TRBV28 to TRBJ1-5, with D uncertain. V was clipped by 7 bases and J by 7 bases, with 11 bases between them. CDR1 and CDR2 from the germline V gene are MDHEN and SYDVKM. The CDR3 has 12 residues. In nucleotides, the CDR3 is TGTGCCAGCACCTCACCTGGACAGCCCCAGCATTTT. It encodes CASTSPGQPQHF.

The rearrangement links TRBV29-1 to TRBJ2-2; no definite D call. The CDR3 contains 18 residues. Germline V gene lookup returns CDR1 SQVTM and CDR2 ANQGSEA. Trimming took 1 base from V and 1 from J, leaving 19 bases between them. CDR3 sequence (DNA): TGCAGCGTTGAAGTCCAAGCCGACGAAAGCTTGAACACCGGGGAGCTGTTTTTT. Its translation: CSVEVQADESLNTGELFF.

This clone was detected only once. J is TRBJ1-3 and V is TRBV7-6; 7 bases map to TRBD1. The CDR3 has 17 amino acids. V trimming: 5 bases; J trimming: 0 bases; junction bases outside the gene matches: 10. Germline CDR1 reads SGHVS; CDR2 reads FNYEAQ. CDR3 sequence reads: CASSLNRGHSSGNTIYF. CDR3 DNA sequence: TGTGCCAGCAGCCTAAACAGGGGACATAGCTCTGGAAACACCATATATTTT.

This chain uses TRBV29-1 with TRBJ2-1; the match to TRBD2 covers 9 bases. CDR1 SQVTM and CDR2 ANQGSEA come from the germline V gene. The junction had 6 bases not matched to a gene; V was cut back by 4 bases and J by 8 bases. The CDR3 runs to 13 residues. CDR3 nucleotides: TGCAGCGTTGCCTCCGGGACTAGCTATGAGCAGTTCTTC. This translates into CSVASGTSYEQFF.

The chain uses TRBV11-3 and TRBJ1-1, with 7 nucleotides matching TRBD1. CDR1 and CDR2 (germline): SGHNT, YENEEA. After removal of 4 bases from V and 1 base from J, the junction contained 6 bases not matched to a gene. This CDR3 comprises 15 residues. The CDR3 loop is CASSYRQGPNTEAFF. The CDR3 DNA reads as TGTGCCAGCAGCTACCGACAGGGCCCGAACACTGAAGCTTTCTTT.

This clone has just a few counts. The V and J genes are TRBV7-2 and TRBJ1-5; D gene uncertain. This CDR3 has 12 amino acids. The V end was cut by 3 bases, the J end by 3 bases, with 3 bases between. The germline V gene encodes CDR1 SGHTA and CDR2 FQGNSA. CDR3 nucleotides: TGTGCCAGCAGCTTTAACAATCAGCCCCAGCATTTT. Its translation is CASSFNNQPQHF.

The chain links TRBV28 to TRBJ1-2; 8 bases line up with TRBD1. The CDR3 is made up of 17 amino acids. V lost 7 bases to trimming and J lost 1 base; unmatched junction nucleotides: 14. Per germline, CDR1 MDHEN and CDR2 SYDVKM. The CDR3, as DNA: TGTGCCAGCACCCCGGGACAGGACCCAAGGGGTAACTATGGCTACACCTTC. Protein: CASTPGQDPRGNYGYTF.

The gene calls are TRBV6-6 and TRBJ1-2; 9 positions agree with TRBD1. V was pared by 6 bases and J by 8 bases, with 7 bases of the junction left unmatched. Germline V gives CDR1 MNHNY, CDR2 SVGAGI (reference sequence). This CDR3 has 13 residues. The CDR3 region has the DNA TGTGCCAGCAGCCTAGGGACAGGGAAAGGCTACACCTTC. Amino acids: CASSLGTGKGYTF.

The gene calls are TRBV19 and TRBJ1-1; 10 nucleotides line up with TRBD1. This CDR3 has 16 amino acids. The germline gives CDR1 LNHDA, CDR2 SQIVND (reference sequence). V shed 4 bases and J 6 bases; nucleotides not matched to a gene: 11. The CDR3 nucleotides are TGTGCCAGTAGTAATCTGGACAGGGGGTTGGGCTCTGAAGCTTTCTTT. Its protein is CASSNLDRGLGSEAFF. The complete variable domain, with remaining parts taken from reference TRBV19 and TRBJ1-1, reads DGGITQSPKYLFRKEGQNVTLSCEQNLNHDAMYWYRQDPGQGLRLIYYSQIVNDFQKGDIAEGYSVSREKKESFPLTVTSAQKNPTAFYLCASSNLDRGLGSEAFFGQGTRLTVV.

This clone showed up just once. The sample has other DNA sequences that encode this CDR3 too. The V call is TRBV27, the J call TRBJ1-5; the match to TRBD1 covers 10 bases. J lost 4 bases, V lost 5 bases, and 2 bases had no gene match. This CDR3 contains 14 residues. The V gene's germline CDR1 is MNHEY and CDR2 SMNVEV (reference sequence). CDR3 DNA: TGTGCCAGCAGTCGGACAGGGGGTAATCAGCCCCAGCATTTT. Encoded protein: CASSRTGGNQPQHF.

The chain joins TRBV7-9 to TRBJ2-4; TRBD2 agrees at 8 bases. The CDR3 has 16 residues. The trim removed 1 base at V and 0 bases at J, leaving 2 bases unmatched. Germline V gene data show CDR1 as SEHNR and CDR2 as FQNEAQ (reference sequence). CDR3 DNA: TGTGCCAGCAGCTTAGGAGCGGGGGTAGCCAAAAACATTCAGTACTTC. This translates into CASSLGAGVAKNIQYF.

The J gene is TRBJ1-5, the V gene TRBV28; TRBD1 might be the D (5 bases). This CDR3 has 14 amino acids. The germline V gene encodes CDR1 MDHEN and CDR2 SYDVKM. With 4 bases removed from V and 3 bases from J, the gap between germline ends came to 10 bases. The CDR3 protein is CASSWTFDNQPQHF. The DNA for the CDR3 is TGTGCCAGCAGTTGGACATTTGACAATCAGCCCCAGCATTTT.

V and J are TRBV4-2 and TRBJ2-1; 8 bases match TRBD2. Germline V lookup: CDR1 LGHNA, CDR2 YNFKEQ. The CDR3 totals 18 residues. V dropped 1 base and J dropped 0; count of bases not matched to a gene: 8. The CDR3 protein is CASSQVPGGVSSYNEQFF. CDR3 nucleotide sequence: TGTGCCAGCAGCCAAGTACCGGGAGGGGTCAGCTCCTACAATGAGCAGTTCTTC.

The chain's CDR3 is CASSFLLAVEPYEQYF. CDR3 coding DNA: TGTGCCAGCAGTTTCCTTCTAGCGGTCGAACCCTACGAGCAGTACTTC. The V gene is TRBV28, the J gene TRBJ2-7, with TRBD2 matching 7 bases. V shed 3 bases, J shed 2 bases, and the junction held 10 bases outside the gene matches. This CDR3 is 16 amino acids long. Germline CDR1 reads MDHEN; CDR2 reads SYDVKM.

V gene TRBV2 combines with J gene TRBJ1-2; D gene unclear. Trimming cost V 7 bases and J 2 bases, with 11 bases left between them. Looked up from germline, CDR1 is SNHLY and CDR2 is FYNNEI. The CDR3 runs to 13 residues. Written as DNA, the CDR3 is TGTGCCAGCATCGAACCGAGAAACTATGGCTACACCTTC. Its translation is CASIEPRNYGYTF.

The chain is built from TRBV28 and TRBJ1-2, with 7 bases fitting TRBD1. The length of the CDR3 is 15 residues. The trim removed 3 bases at V and 1 base at J, leaving 5 bases unmatched. The germline V gene has CDR1 MDHEN and CDR2 SYDVKM. CDR3 residues: CASSFSDRVNYGYTF. The CDR3 bases are TGTGCCAGCAGTTTCTCTGACAGGGTTAACTATGGCTACACCTTC.

The chain carries TRBV28 and TRBJ2-5; 10 nucleotides match TRBD2. There are 17 residues in the CDR3. CDR1 is MDHEN and CDR2 is SYDVKM in the germline V gene. V gave up 3 bases and J gave up 5 bases; unmatched junction bases: 12. The CDR3 sequence: CASSFLLAGGAGETQYF. The CDR3 DNA sequence: TGTGCCAGCAGTTTTCTTTTAGCGGGAGGAGCCGGGGAGACCCAGTACTTC.

A remark on this clone: Other DNA sequences in the same sample also yield this CDR3. The CDR3 sequence is CASSLDRNTEAFF. The CDR3 DNA is TGTGCCAGCAGCTTAGATCGGAACACTGAAGCTTTCTTT. The chain carries TRBV7-2 and TRBJ1-1; the D is unclear. The V end was cut by 1 base, the J end by 1 base, with 4 bases between. Looked up from germline, CDR1 is SGHTA and CDR2 is FQGNSA. The length of the CDR3 is 13 residues.

The CDR3 DNA follows: TGTGCCAGCACCCAAGGGGAACGGGGTGAAAAACTGTTTTTT. Translated, it gives CASTQGERGEKLFF. The chain joins TRBV2 to TRBJ1-4; possible D gene TRBD1, 5 bases. V lost 7 bases and J lost 7, with 16 bases in between. CDR1 is SNHLY, CDR2 FYNNEI, per germline. The CDR3 has 14 amino acids. Full variable domain (rest looked up from reference TRBV2 and TRBJ1-4): EPEVTQTPSHQVTQMGQEVILRCVPISNHLYFYWYRQILGQKVEFLVSFYNNEISEKSEIFDDQFSVERPDGSNFTLKIRSTKLEDSAMYFCASTQGERGEKLFFGSGTQLSVL.

V is TRBV29-1 and J is TRBJ1-1; D unclear. The CDR3 extends over 13 amino acids. Germline V gene data show CDR1 as SQVTM and CDR2 as ANQGSEA. The V and J ends lost 3 bases and 0 bases respectively, with 8 bases between them. CDR3 coding DNA: TGCAGCGTTGAGAAGTCCATGAACACTGAAGCTTTCTTT. It specifies CSVEKSMNTEAFF.

This chain joins TRBV28 and TRBJ1-2; 9 bases are a match to TRBD1. Germline assignment: CDR1 MDHEN and CDR2 SYDVKM. With 6 bases clipped from V and 8 bases from J, the junction kept 7 bases outside the gene matches. This CDR3 comprises 13 residues. CDR3 nucleotides: TGTGCCAGCAGCCGACCCACAGGGGGCGGCTACACCTTC. This sequence encodes CASSRPTGGGYTF.

This clone has just one count. V and J are TRBV9 and TRBJ1-6, with D possibly being TRBD1 (6 bases). The germline gives CDR1 SGDLS, CDR2 YYNGEE. The V gene lost 0 bases and the J gene lost 4 bases, with 14 bases spanning the gap. The CDR3 has 17 amino acids. The CDR3 is CASSVGSGQGYNSPLHF. The CDR3 region has the DNA TGTGCCAGCAGCGTAGGGTCGGGACAAGGGTATAATTCACCCCTCCACTTT.

This rearrangement joins TRBV7-9 to TRBJ1-1; D unclear. The V end was cut by 1 base, the J end by 8 bases, with 8 bases between. Germline lookup yields CDR1 SEHNR and CDR2 FQNEAQ (reference sequence). The CDR3 is 12 residues long. CDR3 residues: CASSLELGEAFF. In DNA form, the CDR3 reads TGTGCCAGCAGCTTAGAGCTGGGAGAAGCTTTCTTT. The entire variable domain, with the rest obtained from reference TRBV7-9 and TRBJ1-1, is as follows: DTGVSQNPRHKITKRGQNVTFRCDPISEHNRLYWYRQTLGQGPEFLTYFQNEAQLEKSRLLSDRFSAERPKGSFSTLEIQRTEQGDSAMYLCASSLELGEAFFGQGTRLTVV.

The count of this clone is one. This chain uses TRBV29-1 with TRBJ2-3, with no clear D. The V and J ends lost 7 bases and 0 bases respectively, with 14 bases between them. The germline CDR1 and CDR2 sequences are SQVTM and ANQGSEA. The CDR3 totals 14 residues. CDR3 sequence: CSAVRIYSTDTQYF. The CDR3 nucleotides are TGCAGCGCAGTGCGCATTTATAGCACAGATACGCAGTATTTT.

This rearrangement joins TRBV28 to TRBJ1-1; D gene uncertain. This CDR3 is built from 15 residues. V was trimmed by 5 bases and J by 5 bases, leaving 18 bases between them. CDR1 and CDR2 (germline): MDHEN, SYDVKM. The CDR3 here is CASSPRAGIWTEAFF. DNA of the CDR3: TGTGCCAGCAGTCCCCGCGCGGGGATTTGGACTGAAGCTTTCTTT.

V and J are TRBV4-1 and TRBJ2-7; 11 bases fit TRBD2. The CDR3 has 16 residues. Looked up from germline, CDR1 is MGHRA and CDR2 is YSYEKL. The V and J ends lost 1 base and 4 bases, in that order; junction bases with no gene match: 6. The CDR3 reads CASSQVFTSGGYEQYF. DNA of the CDR3: TGCGCCAGCAGCCAAGTATTTACTAGCGGGGGATACGAGCAGTACTTC.

This clone was detected only a few times. The genes are TRBV9 and TRBJ2-7, with D possibly called TRBD1 or TRBD2 (5 bases each). The length of the CDR3 is 14 residues. Trimming took 4 bases from V and 5 from J, leaving 16 bases between them. From germline, CDR1 is SGDLS and CDR2 YYNGEE. The CDR3 DNA is TGTGCCAGCAGCTCTGGGACGGACCCTGACGAGCAGTACTTC. Protein sequence: CASSSGTDPDEQYF.

In this sample, this clone turned up once. The chain has TRBV3-1 (or the pseudogene TRBV3-2) and TRBJ1-3; D ambiguous. Trimming shortened V by 9 bases and J by 0 bases, and 9 bases separated the two germline ends. CDR1 is LGHDT, CDR2 YNNKEL, per germline (reference sequence). This CDR3 has 13 residues. The CDR3 protein is CASGGYSGNTIYF. CDR3 nucleotides: TGTGCCAGTGGAGGTTACTCTGGAAACACCATATATTTT.

V is TRBV6-2 or TRBV6-3 and J is TRBJ2-1, with 8 bases aligning to TRBD1. This CDR3 is built from 15 residues. With V trimmed by 5 bases and J by 3 bases, 6 bases remained unmatched. The germline V gene encodes CDR1 MNHEY and CDR2 SVGEGT. The CDR3 loop reads CASSPGGGDYNEQFF. The CDR3 DNA sequence: TGTGCCAGCAGTCCAGGGGGCGGGGACTACAATGAGCAGTTCTTC.